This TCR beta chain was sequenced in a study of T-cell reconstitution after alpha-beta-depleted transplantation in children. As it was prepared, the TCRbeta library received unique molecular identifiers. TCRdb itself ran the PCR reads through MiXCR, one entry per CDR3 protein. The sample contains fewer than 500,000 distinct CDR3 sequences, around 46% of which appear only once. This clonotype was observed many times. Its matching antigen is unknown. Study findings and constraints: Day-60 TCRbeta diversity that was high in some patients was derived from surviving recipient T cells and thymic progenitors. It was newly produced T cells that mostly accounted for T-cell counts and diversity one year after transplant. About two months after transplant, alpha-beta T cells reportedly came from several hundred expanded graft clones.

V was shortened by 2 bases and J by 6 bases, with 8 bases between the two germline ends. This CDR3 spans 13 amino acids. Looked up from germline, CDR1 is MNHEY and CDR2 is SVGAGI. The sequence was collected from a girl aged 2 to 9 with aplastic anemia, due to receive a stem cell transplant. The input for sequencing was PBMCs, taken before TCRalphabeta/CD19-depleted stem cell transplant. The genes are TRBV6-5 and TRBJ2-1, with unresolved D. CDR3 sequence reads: CASSYGQSNEQFF. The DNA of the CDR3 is TGTGCCAGCAGTTACGGTCAGAGCAATGAGCAGTTCTTC.